This TCR beta chain originates from a study of blood T cell repertoires in COVID-19. Overall study: Acute and convalescent COVID-19 samples came from the United States, Italy and Spain. PBMCs, B-cell-depleted T cells, or T cells were the source of the cDNA or gDNA that made up the material.

As handled by the study authors: Amplification with reference gene primers provided the estimates of nucleated cell counts. Generated by immunoSEQ multiplex PCR, the TCRdb table keeps only in-frame clones and is missing some. D and trimming were read from the DNA, whereas the V and J calls and clone size are those reported in that table. The sample lists about 140,000 clones, about 88% occurring once. The sequenced sample consisted of peripheral blood. This TCR was recovered from a human donor in a cohort sampled during active COVID-19.

DNA of the CDR3: TGTGCCAGTAGTATAGTGTGGAGACTAGACTACAATGAGCAGTTCTTC. Protein sequence: CASSIVWRLDYNEQFF. The chain uses TRBV19 and TRBJ2-1; possibly TRBD2 for D (6 bases). V was pared by 1 base and J by 3 bases, with 13 bases between. This CDR3 comprises 16 residues. Germline assignment: CDR1 LNHDA and CDR2 SQIVND (reference sequence).